The text below deals with one T cell receptor (beta chain). Germline assignment: CDR1 PRHDT and CDR2 FYEKMQ (reference sequence). The CDR3 length is 15 residues. The V and J ends lost 2 bases and 5 bases respectively, with 15 bases between them. This specimen belongs to a study of blood T cell repertoires in COVID-19. At the level of the study: Sites in the United States, Italy and Spain provided acute and convalescent COVID-19 samples. PBMCs, B-cell-depleted T cells, or T cells were the source of the cDNA or gDNA that made up the material.

How the authors handled the data: Counts of nucleated cells, estimated from reference gene primer amplification, were obtained. Profiled with immunoSEQ multiplex PCR; TCRdb holds only in-frame clones, not every one. V and J calls and clone size are as listed in that table; D and trimming were resolved from the DNA. Counted here are around 140,000 clones, 75% to 90% occurring once; the ten biggest clones make up under 3%. The source is a man aged 45-60 years with active COVID-19. The chain couples TRBV13 to TRBJ1-2; a weak D match, TRBD1 (5 bases). Sequencing was performed on peripheral blood. DNA for the CDR3: TGTGCCAGCAGCTTACTCGGGGGTGGGATGTATGGCTACACCTTC. The encoded protein is CASSLLGGGMYGYTF.